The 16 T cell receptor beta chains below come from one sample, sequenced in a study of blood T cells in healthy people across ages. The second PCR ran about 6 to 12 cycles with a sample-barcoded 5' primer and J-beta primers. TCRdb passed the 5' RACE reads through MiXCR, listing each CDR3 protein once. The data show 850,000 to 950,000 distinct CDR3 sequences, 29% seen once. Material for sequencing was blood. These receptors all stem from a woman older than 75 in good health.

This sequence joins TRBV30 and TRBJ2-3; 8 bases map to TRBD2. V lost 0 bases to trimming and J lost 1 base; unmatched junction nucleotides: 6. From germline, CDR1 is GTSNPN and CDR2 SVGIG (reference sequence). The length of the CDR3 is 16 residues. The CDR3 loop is CAWSVLAGGRTDTQYF. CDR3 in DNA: TGTGCCTGGAGTGTACTGGCGGGGGGACGCACAGATACGCAGTATTTT.

DNA of the CDR3: TGTGCCAGCAGTCCCCGGGGGGTTCGTCACACCATATATTTT. This gives the protein CASSPRGVRHTIYF. The chain links TRBV6-6 to TRBJ1-3, with a possible D match to TRBD1 (5 bases). CDR1 and CDR2 from the germline V gene are MNHNY and SVGAGI (reference sequence). Trimming left V 5 bases short and J 8 bases short, with 16 bases between. The CDR3 is made up of 14 amino acids.

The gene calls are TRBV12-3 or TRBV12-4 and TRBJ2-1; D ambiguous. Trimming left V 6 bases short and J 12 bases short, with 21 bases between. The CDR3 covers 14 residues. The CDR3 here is CASRPHVYGPVQFF. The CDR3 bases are TGTGCCAGCAGGCCACATGTATATGGGCCGGTGCAGTTCTTC.

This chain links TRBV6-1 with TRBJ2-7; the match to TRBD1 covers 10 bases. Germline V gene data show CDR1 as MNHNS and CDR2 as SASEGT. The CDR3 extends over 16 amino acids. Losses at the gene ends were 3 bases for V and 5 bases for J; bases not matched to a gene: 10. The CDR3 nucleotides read TGTGCCAGCAGTGAGGGACAGGGGAACGCTGGACACGAGCAGTACTTC. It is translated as CASSEGQGNAGHEQYF.

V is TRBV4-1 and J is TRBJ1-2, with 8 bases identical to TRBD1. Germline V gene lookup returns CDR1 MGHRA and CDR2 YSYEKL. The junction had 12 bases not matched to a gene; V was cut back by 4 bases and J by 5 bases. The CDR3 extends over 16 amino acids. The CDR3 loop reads CASSPGPGQGGYGYTF. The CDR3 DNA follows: TGCGCCAGCAGCCCAGGCCCAGGACAGGGAGGATATGGCTACACCTTC.

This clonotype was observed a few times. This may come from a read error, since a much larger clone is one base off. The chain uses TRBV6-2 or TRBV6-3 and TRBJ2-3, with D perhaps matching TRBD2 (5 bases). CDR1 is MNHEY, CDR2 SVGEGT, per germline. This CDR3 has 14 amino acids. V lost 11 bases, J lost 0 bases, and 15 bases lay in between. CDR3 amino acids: CAGRRLASTDTQYF. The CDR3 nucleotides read TGTGCCGGCCGAAGGCTAGCTAGCACAGATACGCAGTATTTT.

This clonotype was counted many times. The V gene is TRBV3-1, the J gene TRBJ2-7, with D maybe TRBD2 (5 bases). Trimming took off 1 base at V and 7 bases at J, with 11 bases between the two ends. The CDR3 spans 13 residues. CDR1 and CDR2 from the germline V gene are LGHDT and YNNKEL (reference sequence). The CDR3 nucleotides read TGTGCCAGCAGCCAAGTGTACCGCGGGGAGCAGTACTTC. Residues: CASSQVYRGEQYF.

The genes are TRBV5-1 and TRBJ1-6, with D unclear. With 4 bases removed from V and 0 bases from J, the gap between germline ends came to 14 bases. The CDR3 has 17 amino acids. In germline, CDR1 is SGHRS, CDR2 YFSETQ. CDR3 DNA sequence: TGCGCCAGCAGCGCCGGGATTTCATCCTCCTATAATTCACCCCTCCACTTT. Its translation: CASSAGISSSYNSPLHF. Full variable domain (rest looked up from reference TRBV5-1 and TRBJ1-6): KAGVTQTPRYLIKTRGQQVTLSCSPISGHRSVSWYQQTPGQGLQFLFEYFSETQRNKGNFPGRFSGRQFSNSRSEMNVSTLELGDSALYLCASSAGISSSYNSPLHFGNGTRLTVT.

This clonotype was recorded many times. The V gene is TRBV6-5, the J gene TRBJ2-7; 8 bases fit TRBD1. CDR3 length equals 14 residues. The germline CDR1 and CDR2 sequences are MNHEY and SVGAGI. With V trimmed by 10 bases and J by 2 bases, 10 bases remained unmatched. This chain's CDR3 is CATFSDRAPYEQYF. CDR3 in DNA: TGTGCCACCTTCTCGGACAGGGCACCCTACGAGCAGTACTTC.

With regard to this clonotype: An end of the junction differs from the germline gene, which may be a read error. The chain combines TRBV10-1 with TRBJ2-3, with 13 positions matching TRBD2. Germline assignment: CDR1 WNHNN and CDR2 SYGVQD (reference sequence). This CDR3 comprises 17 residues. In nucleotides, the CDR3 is TGCGCCAGCAGTGAGTCTAGGACTAGCGGGGGTACAGGTACGCAGTATTTT. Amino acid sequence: CASSESRTSGGTGTQYF.

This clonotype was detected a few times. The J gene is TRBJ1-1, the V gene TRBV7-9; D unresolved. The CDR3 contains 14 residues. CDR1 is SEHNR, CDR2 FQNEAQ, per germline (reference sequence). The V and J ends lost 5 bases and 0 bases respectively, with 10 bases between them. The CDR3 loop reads CASSPGLMNTEAFF. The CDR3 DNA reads TGTGCCAGCAGCCCCGGACTCATGAACACTGAAGCTTTCTTT.

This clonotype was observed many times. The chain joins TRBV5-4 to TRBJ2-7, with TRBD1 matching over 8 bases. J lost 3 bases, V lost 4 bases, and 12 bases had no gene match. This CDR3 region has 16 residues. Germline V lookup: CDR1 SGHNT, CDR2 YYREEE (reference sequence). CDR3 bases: TGTGCCAGCAGCAGGTCGGACAGGGATGGTCTCTACGAGCAGTACTTC. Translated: CASSRSDRDGLYEQYF.

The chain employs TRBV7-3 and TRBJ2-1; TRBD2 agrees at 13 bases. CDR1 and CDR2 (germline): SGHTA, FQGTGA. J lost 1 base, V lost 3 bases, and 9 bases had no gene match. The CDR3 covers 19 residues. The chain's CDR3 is CASSLNPGLAGFSYNEQFF. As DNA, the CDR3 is TGTGCCAGCAGCTTGAATCCGGGACTAGCGGGGTTTTCCTACAATGAGCAGTTCTTC.

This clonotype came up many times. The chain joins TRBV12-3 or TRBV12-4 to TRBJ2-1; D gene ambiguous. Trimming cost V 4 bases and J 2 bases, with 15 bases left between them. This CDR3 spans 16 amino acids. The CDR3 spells CASSSALTVPYNEQFF. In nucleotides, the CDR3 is TGTGCCAGCAGTTCGGCTCTAACCGTCCCCTACAATGAGCAGTTCTTC.

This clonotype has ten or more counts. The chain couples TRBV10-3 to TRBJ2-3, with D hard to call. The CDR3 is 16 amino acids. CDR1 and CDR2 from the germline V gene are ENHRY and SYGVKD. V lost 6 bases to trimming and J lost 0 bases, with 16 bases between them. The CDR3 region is CAISLAAESSTDTQYF. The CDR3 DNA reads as TGTGCCATCAGCTTGGCGGCAGAATCTAGCACAGATACGCAGTATTTT.

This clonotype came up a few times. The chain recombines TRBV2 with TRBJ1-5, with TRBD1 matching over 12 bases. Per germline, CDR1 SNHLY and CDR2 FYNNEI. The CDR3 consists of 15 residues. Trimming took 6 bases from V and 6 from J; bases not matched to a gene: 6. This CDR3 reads CASRRDRGPGQPQHF. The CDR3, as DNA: TGTGCCAGCAGGAGGGACAGGGGGCCGGGTCAGCCCCAGCATTTT.